The clone carrying this T cell receptor beta chain was seen at least ten times. The record originates from a study of early T cells in non-severe SARS-CoV-2 infection. This CDR3 is 15 amino acids long. Trimming removed 5 bases from V and 8 bases from J, with 22 bases in between. CDR1 and CDR2 (germline): MNHEY, SMNVEV (reference sequence). TCRdb itself ran the 5' RACE reads through MiXCR, one entry per CDR3 protein. The table includes roughly 36,000 distinct CDR3 sequences, about 6% detected once. The chain has TRBV27 and TRBJ2-7; D is uncertain. The receptor's source is an adult who was a healthcare worker with PCR-confirmed SARS-CoV-2 infection or an uninfected control (not recorded which). Sequencing used whole blood. In DNA form, the CDR3 reads TGTGCCAGCAGTCGCTTCCCGGGTCCAACACGCCAGCAGTACTTC. It encodes CASSRFPGPTRQQYF.